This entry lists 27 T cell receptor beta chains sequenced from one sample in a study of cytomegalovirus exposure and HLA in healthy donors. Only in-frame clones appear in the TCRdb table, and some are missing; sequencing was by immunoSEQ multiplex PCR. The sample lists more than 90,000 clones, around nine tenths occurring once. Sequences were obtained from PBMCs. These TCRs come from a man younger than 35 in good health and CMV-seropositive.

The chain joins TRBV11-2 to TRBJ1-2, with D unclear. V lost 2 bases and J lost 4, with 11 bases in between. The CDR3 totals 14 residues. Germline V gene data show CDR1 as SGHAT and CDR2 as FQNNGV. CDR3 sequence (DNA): TGTGCCAGCAGCTTAAGGTTCAGGTCCTATGGCTACACCTTC. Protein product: CASSLRFRSYGYTF.

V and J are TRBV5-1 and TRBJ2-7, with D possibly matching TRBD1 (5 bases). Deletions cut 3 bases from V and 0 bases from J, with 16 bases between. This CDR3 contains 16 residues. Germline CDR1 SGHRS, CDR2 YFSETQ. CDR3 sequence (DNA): TGCGCCAGCAGCTCACAGGCTGGGGTAAGCTCCTACGAGCAGTACTTC. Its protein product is CASSSQAGVSSYEQYF. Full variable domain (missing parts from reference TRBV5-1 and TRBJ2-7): KAGVTQTPRYLIKTRGQQVTLSCSPISGHRSVSWYQQTPGQGLQFLFEYFSETQRNKGNFPGRFSGRQFSNSRSEMNVSTLELGDSALYLCASSSQAGVSSYEQYFGPGTRLTVT.

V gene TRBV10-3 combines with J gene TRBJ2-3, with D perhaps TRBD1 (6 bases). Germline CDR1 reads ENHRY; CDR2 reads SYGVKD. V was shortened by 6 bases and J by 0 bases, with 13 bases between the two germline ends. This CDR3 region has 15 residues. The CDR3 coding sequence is TGTGCCATCAGGGAACAGGGAACTAGCACAGATACGCAGTATTTT. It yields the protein CAIREQGTSTDTQYF.

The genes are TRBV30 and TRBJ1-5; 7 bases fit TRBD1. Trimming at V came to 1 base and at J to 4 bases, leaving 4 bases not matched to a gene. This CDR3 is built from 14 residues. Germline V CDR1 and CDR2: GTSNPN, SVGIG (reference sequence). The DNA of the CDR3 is TGTGCCTGGAGTGGGACAGGTGAGAATCAGCCCCAGCATTTT. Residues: CAWSGTGENQPQHF.

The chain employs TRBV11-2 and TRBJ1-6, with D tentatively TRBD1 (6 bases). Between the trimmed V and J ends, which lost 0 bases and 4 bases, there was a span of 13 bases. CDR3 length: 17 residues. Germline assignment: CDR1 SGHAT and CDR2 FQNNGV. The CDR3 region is CASSLEPGGRYNSPLHF. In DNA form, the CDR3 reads TGTGCCAGCAGCTTAGAGCCCGGGGGGCGTTATAATTCACCCCTCCACTTT.

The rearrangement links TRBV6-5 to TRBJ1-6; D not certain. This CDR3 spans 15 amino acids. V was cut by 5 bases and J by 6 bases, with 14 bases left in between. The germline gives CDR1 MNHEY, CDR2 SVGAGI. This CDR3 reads CASSAHKQTNSPLHF. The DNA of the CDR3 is TGTGCCAGCAGTGCCCATAAACAGACTAATTCACCCCTCCACTTT.

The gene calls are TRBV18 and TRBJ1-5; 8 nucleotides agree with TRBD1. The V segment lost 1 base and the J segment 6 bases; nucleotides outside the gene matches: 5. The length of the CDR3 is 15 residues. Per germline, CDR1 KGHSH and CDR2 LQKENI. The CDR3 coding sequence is TGTGCCAGCTCACCACGGCAGGGGGCCGGTCAGCCCCAGCATTTT. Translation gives CASSPRQGAGQPQHF.

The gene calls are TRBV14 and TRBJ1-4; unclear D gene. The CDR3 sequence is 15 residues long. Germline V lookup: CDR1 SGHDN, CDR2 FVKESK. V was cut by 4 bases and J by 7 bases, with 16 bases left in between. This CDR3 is CASSPTGSIPEKLFF. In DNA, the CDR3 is TGTGCCAGCAGCCCTACGGGGTCCATTCCTGAAAAACTGTTTTTT. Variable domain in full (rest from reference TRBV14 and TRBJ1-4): EAGVTQFPSHSVIEKGQTVTLRCDPISGHDNLYWYRRVMGKEIKFLLHFVKESKQDESGMPNNRFLAERTGGTYSTLKVQPAELEDSGVYFCASSPTGSIPEKLFFGSGTQLSVL.

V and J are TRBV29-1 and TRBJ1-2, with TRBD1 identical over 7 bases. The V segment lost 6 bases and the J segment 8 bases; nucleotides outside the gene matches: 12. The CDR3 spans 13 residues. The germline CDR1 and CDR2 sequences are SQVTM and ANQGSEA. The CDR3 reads CSVEGYRGGGYTF. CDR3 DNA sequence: TGCAGCGTGGAGGGGTACAGGGGAGGCGGCTACACCTTC.

CDR3 nucleotide sequence: TGTGCCAGCAGTGAGCGTGTCATGACTCGGATTATGAACACTGAAGCTTTCTTT. Protein: CASSERVMTRIMNTEAFF. J is TRBJ1-1 and V is TRBV2; the D is unclear. The CDR3 loop spans 18 amino acids. The V end lost 3 bases, the J end lost 0 bases, and 20 bases lay between the germline ends. Germline lookup yields CDR1 SNHLY and CDR2 FYNNEI. Full variable domain (missing parts from reference TRBV2 and TRBJ1-1): EPEVTQTPSHQVTQMGQEVILRCVPISNHLYFYWYRQILGQKVEFLVSFYNNEISEKSEIFDDQFSVERPDGSNFTLKIRSTKLEDSAMYFCASSERVMTRIMNTEAFFGQGTRLTVV.

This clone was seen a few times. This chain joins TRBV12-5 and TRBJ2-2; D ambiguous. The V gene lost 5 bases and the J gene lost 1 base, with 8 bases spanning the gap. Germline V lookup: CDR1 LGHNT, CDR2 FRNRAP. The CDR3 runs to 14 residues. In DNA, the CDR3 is TGTGCTAGTGGTCCGGTCCAGAACACCGGGGAGCTGTTTTTT. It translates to CASGPVQNTGELFF.

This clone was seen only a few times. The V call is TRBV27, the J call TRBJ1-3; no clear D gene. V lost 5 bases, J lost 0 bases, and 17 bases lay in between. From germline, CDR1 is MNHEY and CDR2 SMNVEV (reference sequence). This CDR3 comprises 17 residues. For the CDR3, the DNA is TGTGCCAGCAGTGCCGATGGGGTGGGAGCCTCTGGAAACACCATATATTTT. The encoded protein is CASSADGVGASGNTIYF.

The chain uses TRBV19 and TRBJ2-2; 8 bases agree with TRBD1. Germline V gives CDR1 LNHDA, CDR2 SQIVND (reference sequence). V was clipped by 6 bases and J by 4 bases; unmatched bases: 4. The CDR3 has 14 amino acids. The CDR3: CASRGTGGTGELFF. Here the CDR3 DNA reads TGTGCCAGTAGGGGAACAGGGGGCACCGGGGAGCTGTTTTTT.

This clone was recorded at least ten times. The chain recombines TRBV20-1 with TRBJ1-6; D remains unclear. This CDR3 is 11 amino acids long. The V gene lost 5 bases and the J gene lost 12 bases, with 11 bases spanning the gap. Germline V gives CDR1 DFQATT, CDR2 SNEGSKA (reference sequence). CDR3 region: CSALSSLPLHF. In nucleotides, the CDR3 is TGCAGTGCTCTGTCGTCTTTACCCCTCCACTTT.

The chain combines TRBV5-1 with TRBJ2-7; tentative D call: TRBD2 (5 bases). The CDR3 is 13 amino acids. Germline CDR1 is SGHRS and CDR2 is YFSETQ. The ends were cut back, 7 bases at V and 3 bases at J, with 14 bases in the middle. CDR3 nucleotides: TGCGCCAGCCGCGCGGGCAGGAGCTACGAGCAGTACTTC. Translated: CASRAGRSYEQYF.

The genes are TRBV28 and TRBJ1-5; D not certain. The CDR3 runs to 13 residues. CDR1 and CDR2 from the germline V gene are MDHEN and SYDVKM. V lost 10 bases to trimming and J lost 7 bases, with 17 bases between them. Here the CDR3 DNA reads TGTGCCATCCACACGGACTCTGAGCAGCCCCAGCATTTT. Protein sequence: CAIHTDSEQPQHF.

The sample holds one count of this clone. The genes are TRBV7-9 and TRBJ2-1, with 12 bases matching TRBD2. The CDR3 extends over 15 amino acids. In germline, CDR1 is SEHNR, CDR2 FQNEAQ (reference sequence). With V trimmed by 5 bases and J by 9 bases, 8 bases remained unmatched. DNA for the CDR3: TGTGCCAGCAGCCCTGCTAGCGGGGGGGCGGTTGAGCAGTTCTTC. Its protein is CASSPASGGAVEQFF.

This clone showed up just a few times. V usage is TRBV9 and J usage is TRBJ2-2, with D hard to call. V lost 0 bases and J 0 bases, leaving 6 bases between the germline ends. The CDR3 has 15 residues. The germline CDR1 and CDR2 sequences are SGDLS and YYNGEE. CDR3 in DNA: TGTGCCAGCAGCGTAGGGGCAGCGAACACCGGGGAGCTGTTTTTT. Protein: CASSVGAANTGELFF. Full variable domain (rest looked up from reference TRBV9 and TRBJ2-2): DSGVTQTPKHLITATGQRVTLRCSPRSGDLSVYWYQQSLDQGLQFLIQYYNGEERAKGNILERFSAQQFPDLHSELNLSSLELGDSALYFCASSVGAANTGELFFGEGSRLTVL.

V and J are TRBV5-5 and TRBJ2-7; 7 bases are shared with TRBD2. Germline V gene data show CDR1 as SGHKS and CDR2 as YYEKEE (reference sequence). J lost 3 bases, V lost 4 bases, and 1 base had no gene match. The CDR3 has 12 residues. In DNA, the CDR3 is TGTGCCAGCAGCAGCGGGGTCTACGAGCAGTACTTC. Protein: CASSSGVYEQYF.

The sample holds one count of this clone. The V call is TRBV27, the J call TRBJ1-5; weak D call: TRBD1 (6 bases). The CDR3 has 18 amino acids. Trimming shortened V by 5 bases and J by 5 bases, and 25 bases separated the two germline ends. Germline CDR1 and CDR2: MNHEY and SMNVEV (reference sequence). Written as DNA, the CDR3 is TGTGCCAGCAGTCTGTCCCCGACCCGGGACACCGGTTATCAGCCCCAGCATTTT. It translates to CASSLSPTRDTGYQPQHF.

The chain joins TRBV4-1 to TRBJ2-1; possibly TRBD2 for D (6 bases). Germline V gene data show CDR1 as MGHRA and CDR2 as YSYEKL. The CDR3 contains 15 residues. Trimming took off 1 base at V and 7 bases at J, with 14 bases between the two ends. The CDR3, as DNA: TGCGCCAGCAGCCAAGTTTATCGGGGGTCGAATGAGCAGTTCTTC. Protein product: CASSQVYRGSNEQFF.

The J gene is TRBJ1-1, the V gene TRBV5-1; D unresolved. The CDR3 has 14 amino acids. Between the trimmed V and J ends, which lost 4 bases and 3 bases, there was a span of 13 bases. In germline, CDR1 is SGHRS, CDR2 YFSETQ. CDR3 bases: TGCGCCAGCAGCCCGCTAAGAGTGGACACTGAAGCTTTCTTT. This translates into CASSPLRVDTEAFF.

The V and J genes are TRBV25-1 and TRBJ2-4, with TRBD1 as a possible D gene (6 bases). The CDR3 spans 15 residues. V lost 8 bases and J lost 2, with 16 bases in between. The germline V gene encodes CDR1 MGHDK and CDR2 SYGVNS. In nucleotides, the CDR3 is TGTGCCAGCCCTCGGCCCGGGACACCCAAAAACATTCAGTACTTC. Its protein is CASPRPGTPKNIQYF.

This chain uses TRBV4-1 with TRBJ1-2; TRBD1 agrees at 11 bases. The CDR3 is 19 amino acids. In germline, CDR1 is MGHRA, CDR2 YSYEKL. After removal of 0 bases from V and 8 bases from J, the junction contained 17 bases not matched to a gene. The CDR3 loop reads CASSQDWKDRGRRSGGYTF. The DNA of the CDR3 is TGCGCCAGCAGCCAAGATTGGAAGGACAGGGGGCGCAGATCTGGGGGCTACACCTTC.

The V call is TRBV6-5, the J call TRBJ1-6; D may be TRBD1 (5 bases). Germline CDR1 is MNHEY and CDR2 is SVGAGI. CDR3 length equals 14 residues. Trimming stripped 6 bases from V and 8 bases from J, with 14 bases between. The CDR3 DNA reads TGTGCCAGCAGCCGCCAGGGAAACGATTCACCCCTCCACTTT. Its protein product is CASSRQGNDSPLHF.

The CDR3 is CASSLMRGSEAFF. The CDR3, as DNA: TGTGCCAGCAGCCTTATGCGGGGTTCTGAAGCTTTCTTT. The chain uses TRBV11-2 and TRBJ1-1; D is unresolved. V was trimmed by 5 bases and J by 6 bases, leaving 13 bases between them. This CDR3 is 13 amino acids long. The germline gives CDR1 SGHAT, CDR2 FQNNGV.

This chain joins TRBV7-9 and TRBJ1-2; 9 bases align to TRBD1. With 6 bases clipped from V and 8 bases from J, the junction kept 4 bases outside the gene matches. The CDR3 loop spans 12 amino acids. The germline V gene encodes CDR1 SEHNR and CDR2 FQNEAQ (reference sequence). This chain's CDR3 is CASRQGAGGYTF. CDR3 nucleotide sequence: TGTGCCAGCAGACAGGGGGCGGGAGGCTACACCTTC.